These 28 T cell receptor beta chains originate from one sample sequenced in a study of T cell responses to AZD1222 COVID-19 vaccine. Libraries were prepared by immunoSEQ multiplex PCR; TCRdb keeps only in-frame clonotypes and omits some of them. The sample has tens of thousands of clones; around 88% are singletons. The source material was peripheral blood, sampled 28 days after the second AZD1222 dose. The receptor set was obtained from an adult who received the AZD1222 COVID-19 vaccine.

This clone came up a few times. V gene TRBV1 combines with J gene TRBJ1-1. TRBV1 is a known pseudogene. The CDR3 loop spans 17 amino acids. CDR3 DNA sequence: TGCACCAGCAGCCAAGTGACAGGGACTAGGGTGAACACTGAAGCTTTCTTT. Translation gives CTSSQVTGTRVNTEAFF.

The rearrangement uses TRBV2 and TRBJ2-7, with no clear D. The CDR3 runs 13 residues. V gave up 6 bases and J gave up 3 bases, with 12 bases separating them. Germline V gene lookup returns CDR1 SNHLY and CDR2 FYNNEI. Here the CDR3 reads CASRDPSVYEQYF. Written as DNA, the CDR3 is TGTGCCAGCAGGGATCCGTCAGTCTACGAGCAGTACTTC.

The chain links TRBV19 to TRBJ1-2; 9 positions agree with TRBD1. CDR1 and CDR2 from the germline V gene are LNHDA and SQIVND (reference sequence). Germline trimming cut 8 bases from V and 6 bases from J; bases unmatched to any gene: 4. The CDR3 is 12 amino acids. This CDR3 is CASRTGADGYTF. CDR3 DNA: TGTGCCAGTCGGACAGGGGCCGATGGCTACACCTTC.

This clone was recorded only once. The chain has TRBV7-9 and TRBJ2-3; D is ambiguous. The V gene lost 4 bases and the J gene lost 2 bases, with 10 bases spanning the gap. Germline V gives CDR1 SEHNR, CDR2 FQNEAQ (reference sequence). The CDR3 is 14 residues long. The CDR3 is CASSSLRITDTQYF. In nucleotides, the CDR3 is TGTGCCAGCAGCTCCCTCAGAATCACAGATACGCAGTATTTT.

The rearrangement links TRBV3-1 (or the pseudogene TRBV3-2) to TRBJ1-5, with D hard to call. V lost 4 bases to trimming and J lost 9 bases, with 13 bases between them. The CDR3 contains 13 residues. The V gene's germline CDR1 is LGHDT and CDR2 YNNKEL (reference sequence). The CDR3 protein is CASSLDPSRPQHF. Here the CDR3 DNA reads TGTGCCAGCAGCCTCGACCCGAGTCGGCCCCAGCATTTT.

The V call is TRBV19, the J call TRBJ1-3; TRBD1 matches 10 bases. Trimming took 5 bases from V and 5 from J; bases not matched to a gene: 6. The CDR3 totals 15 residues. Germline CDR1 LNHDA, CDR2 SQIVND (reference sequence). The CDR3 DNA is TGTGCCAGTAGTCCCGGGACAGGGGACCGAAACACCATATATTTT. As protein: CASSPGTGDRNTIYF.

The chain joins TRBV30 to TRBJ1-4; D gene ambiguous. The CDR3 totals 12 residues. The V end lost 0 bases, the J end lost 5 bases, and 4 bases lay between the germline ends. Germline assignment: CDR1 GTSNPN and CDR2 SVGIG (reference sequence). CDR3 bases: TGTGCCTGGAGTGTGCACAATGAAAAACTGTTTTTT. This sequence encodes CAWSVHNEKLFF.

The genes are TRBV10-3 and TRBJ1-1; 8 bases are a match to TRBD1. Trimming cost V 10 bases and J 0 bases; bases outside gene matches: 10. This CDR3 is built from 15 residues. CDR1 ENHRY and CDR2 SYGVKD come from the germline V gene. DNA of the CDR3: TGTGCCACCATCTCAGGGGGCCTCATGAACACTGAAGCTTTCTTT. Translation gives CATISGGLMNTEAFF.

Remarks on this clone: Other DNA sequences within the sample encode an identical CDR3. This rearrangement joins TRBV12-3 or TRBV12-4 to TRBJ1-2; TRBD1 matches 7 bases. Losses at the gene ends were 1 base for V and 8 bases for J; bases not matched to a gene: 4. The CDR3 has 13 amino acids. The CDR3 is CASSLGQGYGYTF. CDR3 nucleotides: TGTGCCAGCAGTTTAGGACAGGGTTACGGCTACACCTTC.

The CDR3 is CASPGDTQYF. CDR3 nucleotide sequence: TGTGCCTCCCCCGGAGATACGCAGTATTTT. The gene calls are TRBV3-1 (or the pseudogene TRBV3-2) and TRBJ2-3; D remains unclear. The germline gives CDR1 LGHDT, CDR2 YNNKEL (reference sequence). The CDR3 is 10 amino acids. V gave up 11 bases and J gave up 5 bases, with 8 bases separating them.

The chain carries TRBV5-1 and TRBJ1-6, with 12 nucleotides matching TRBD1. V was clipped by 4 bases and J by 9 bases; unmatched bases: 11. This CDR3 is 17 amino acids long. Germline assignment: CDR1 SGHRS and CDR2 YFSETQ. CDR3 region: CASSPGQGARGGSPLHF. The CDR3 DNA sequence: TGCGCCAGCAGCCCGGGACAGGGGGCCCGTGGAGGTTCACCCCTCCACTTT. Full variable domain (missing parts from reference TRBV5-1 and TRBJ1-6): KAGVTQTPRYLIKTRGQQVTLSCSPISGHRSVSWYQQTPGQGLQFLFEYFSETQRNKGNFPGRFSGRQFSNSRSEMNVSTLELGDSALYLCASSPGQGARGGSPLHFGNGTRLTVT.

The rearrangement uses TRBV7-8 and TRBJ1-2; 8 positions agree with TRBD1. Trimming removed 2 bases from V and 3 bases from J; junction bases left unmatched: 5. Germline V gene sequence: CDR1 SGHVS, CDR2 FQNEAQ. The CDR3 is 15 residues long. This CDR3 reads CASSLQGAGDYGYTF. CDR3 bases: TGTGCCAGCAGCTTACAGGGGGCTGGGGACTATGGCTACACCTTC. Looking up the rest from reference TRBV7-8 and TRBJ1-2 gives the full variable domain: GAGVSQSPRYKVAKRGQDVALRCDPISGHVSLFWYQQALGQGPEFLTYFQNEAQLDKSGLPSDRFFAERPEGSVSTLKIQRTQQEDSAVYLCASSLQGAGDYGYTFGSGTRLTVV.

This clone was detected only once. The genes are TRBV7-3 and TRBJ2-7; D uncertain. Germline CDR1 and CDR2: SGHTA and FQGTGA. This CDR3 region has 12 residues. Trimming took off 5 bases at V and 0 bases at J, with 5 bases between the two ends. The CDR3 loop reads CASSRSSYEQYF. Here the CDR3 DNA reads TGTGCCAGCAGCCGGTCCTCCTACGAGCAGTACTTC.

A word on this clone: The same CDR3 is also encoded by other DNA sequences in this sample. J is TRBJ1-4 and V is TRBV4-1; a weak D match, TRBD1 (6 bases). The V and J ends lost 4 bases and 6 bases respectively, with 12 bases between them. This CDR3 is built from 14 residues. Germline loops: CDR1 MGHRA, CDR2 YSYEKL. CDR3 bases: TGCGCCAGCAGCCCGGGACAAGGTTATGAAAAACTGTTTTTT. Amino acids: CASSPGQGYEKLFF.

The chain links TRBV6-1 to TRBJ1-6; D is undetermined. V was cut by 4 bases and J by 3 bases, with 19 bases left in between. There are 18 residues in the CDR3. In germline, CDR1 is MNHNS, CDR2 SASEGT. In DNA form, the CDR3 reads TGTGCCAGCAGTGCCCCGGACCTGGGAGGGATCTATAATTCACCCCTCCACTTT. Translation: CASSAPDLGGIYNSPLHF.

The rearrangement joins TRBV20-1 to TRBJ1-1; maybe TRBD1 (5 bases). Germline V gene data show CDR1 as DFQATT and CDR2 as SNEGSKA (reference sequence). The V end was cut by 6 bases, the J end by 4 bases, with 9 bases between. This CDR3 is 11 amino acids long. CDR3 nucleotide sequence: TGCAGTGCACAAGGGGTCACTGAAGCTTTCTTT. The encoded protein is CSAQGVTEAFF.

The gene calls are TRBV6-4 and TRBJ1-6, with TRBD1 identical over 8 bases. The CDR3 runs 15 residues. Germline lookup yields CDR1 MRHNA and CDR2 SNTAGT. V was pared by 1 base and J by 6 bases, with 2 bases of the junction left unmatched. The CDR3 loop is CASSDFGQGNSPLHF. The CDR3 coding sequence is TGTGCCAGCAGTGACTTCGGACAGGGTAATTCACCCCTCCACTTT.

The chain joins TRBV3-1 (or the pseudogene TRBV3-2) to TRBJ2-1; 7 bases map to TRBD2. CDR1 is LGHDT, CDR2 YNNKEL, per germline (reference sequence). Losses at the gene ends were 1 base for V and 0 bases for J; bases not matched to a gene: 6. The CDR3 covers 17 residues. The CDR3 loop is CASSQALRGSSYNEQFF. CDR3 nucleotides: TGTGCCAGCAGCCAAGCCCTGCGGGGGAGCTCCTACAATGAGCAGTTCTTC.

The chain employs TRBV24-1 and TRBJ2-7; tentative D call: TRBD1 (5 bases). CDR3 length: 13 residues. CDR1 KGHDR and CDR2 SFDVKD come from the germline V gene. Trimming stripped 2 bases from V and 4 bases from J, with 8 bases between. The CDR3 DNA is TGTGCCACCAGTGATTCATCAGGGTACGAGCAGTACTTC. It is translated as CATSDSSGYEQYF.

This chain links TRBV6-2 or TRBV6-3 with TRBJ1-3, with D hard to call. Trimming stripped 0 bases from V and 2 bases from J, with 5 bases between. CDR3 length: 14 residues. The germline CDR1 and CDR2 sequences are MNHEY and SVGEGT. The chain's CDR3 is CASSYSGTGNTIYF. As DNA, the CDR3 is TGTGCCAGCAGTTACTCGGGCACTGGAAACACCATATATTTT.

The chain employs TRBV4-3 and TRBJ1-2; D is uncertain. The CDR3 is 15 amino acids. The V and J ends lost 0 bases and 7 bases respectively, with 15 bases between them. The germline gives CDR1 LGHNA, CDR2 YSLEER. The CDR3 loop is CASSQDSVLLAGYTF. The CDR3 DNA follows: TGCGCCAGCAGCCAAGATTCGGTCCTATTAGCTGGCTACACCTTC.

The chain combines TRBV7-9 with TRBJ1-6, with D unresolved. Trimming shortened V by 3 bases and J by 9 bases, and 12 bases separated the two germline ends. The CDR3 runs to 14 residues. The germline gives CDR1 SEHNR, CDR2 FQNEAQ (reference sequence). The CDR3 region is CASSFSQGSSPLHF. Here the CDR3 DNA reads TGTGCCAGCAGCTTTTCGCAAGGCAGTTCACCCCTCCACTTT.

This chain joins TRBV4-2 and TRBJ1-6; TRBD1 aligns across 7 bases. Germline lookup yields CDR1 LGHNA and CDR2 YNFKEQ. This CDR3 has 16 residues. V gave up 4 bases and J gave up 3 bases; unmatched junction bases: 6. Written as DNA, the CDR3 is TGTGCCAGCAGCCCGACAGGGTCGGACTATAATTCACCCCTCCACTTT. This encodes CASSPTGSDYNSPLHF.

This clone has a single count. This chain uses TRBV7-3 with TRBJ1-1; TRBD1 matches 11 bases. The ends lost 0 bases at V and 4 bases at J; junction bases unmatched: 4. Germline V lookup: CDR1 SGHTA, CDR2 FQGTGA. This CDR3 comprises 16 residues. The CDR3 reads CASSLTYGTGGTEAFF. CDR3 DNA sequence: TGTGCCAGCAGCTTAACGTACGGGACAGGGGGCACTGAAGCTTTCTTT.

This chain uses TRBV13 with TRBJ1-3, with TRBD1 as a possible D gene (5 bases). CDR1 and CDR2 (germline): PRHDT, FYEKMQ (reference sequence). This CDR3 has 17 amino acids. V lost 5 bases to trimming and J lost 3 bases, with 20 bases between them. The CDR3 is CASSLPVIQGNGNTIYF. For the CDR3, the DNA is TGTGCCAGCAGCCTACCTGTGATCCAGGGCAATGGAAACACCATATATTTT.

The chain is built from TRBV28 and TRBJ2-7, with D possibly TRBD2 on 5 matching bases. Germline CDR1 is MDHEN and CDR2 is SYDVKM. The CDR3 consists of 13 residues. Trimming removed 3 bases at V and 7 bases at J, with 13 bases between. The CDR3 nucleotides read TGTGCCAGCAGTTTGACTCAAAAGCGGGAGCAGTACTTC. Translating it yields CASSLTQKREQYF. Variable domain in full (rest from reference TRBV28 and TRBJ2-7): DVKVTQSSRYLVKRTGEKVFLECVQDMDHENMFWYRQDPGLGLRLIYFSYDVKMKEKGDIPEGYSVSREKKERFSLILESASTNQTSMYLCASSLTQKREQYFGPGTRLTVT.

This chain links TRBV7-2 with TRBJ2-5; 8 bases map to TRBD1. The germline CDR1 and CDR2 sequences are SGHTA and FQGNSA. This CDR3 has 14 residues. The V and J ends lost 3 bases and 6 bases, in that order; junction bases with no gene match: 6. The CDR3 DNA sequence: TGTGCCAGCAGCTTGTTGGACAGGGTACAGACCCAGTACTTC. Its protein is CASSLLDRVQTQYF.

This chain connects TRBV7-3 to TRBJ2-5, with 9 bases matching TRBD1. This CDR3 has 16 amino acids. Germline CDR1 is SGHTA and CDR2 is FQGTGA. Trimming removed 5 bases from V and 0 bases from J; junction bases left unmatched: 7. The CDR3 protein is CASSQTTGGYQETQYF. DNA for the CDR3: TGTGCCAGCAGCCAAACGACAGGGGGGTACCAAGAGACCCAGTACTTC.